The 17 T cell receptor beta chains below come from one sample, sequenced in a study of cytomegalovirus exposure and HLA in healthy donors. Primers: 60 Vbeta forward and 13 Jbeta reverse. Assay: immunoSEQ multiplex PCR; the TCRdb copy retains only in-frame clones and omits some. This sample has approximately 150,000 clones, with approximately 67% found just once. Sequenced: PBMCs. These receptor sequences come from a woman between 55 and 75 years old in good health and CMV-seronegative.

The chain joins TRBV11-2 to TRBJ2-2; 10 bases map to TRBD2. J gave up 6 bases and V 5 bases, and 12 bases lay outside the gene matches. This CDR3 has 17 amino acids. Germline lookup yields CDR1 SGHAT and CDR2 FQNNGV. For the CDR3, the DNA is TGTGCCAGCAGCCACCTAGGAGCGGGGGGGCTATCCGGGGAGCTGTTTTTT. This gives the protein CASSHLGAGGLSGELFF. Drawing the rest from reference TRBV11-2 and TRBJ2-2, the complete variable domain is EAGVAQSPRYKIIEKRQSVAFWCNPISGHATLYWYQQILGQGPKLLIQFQNNGVVDDSQLPKDRFSAERLKGVDSTLKIQPAKLEDSAVYLCASSHLGAGGLSGELFFGEGSRLTVL.

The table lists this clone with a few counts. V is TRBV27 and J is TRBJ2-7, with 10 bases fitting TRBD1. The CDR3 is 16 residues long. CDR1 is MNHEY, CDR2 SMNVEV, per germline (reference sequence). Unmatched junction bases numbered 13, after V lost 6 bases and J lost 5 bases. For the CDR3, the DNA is TGTGCCAGCAGCTTGGGGTCCGGACAGGGGGTCCACGAGCAGTACTTC. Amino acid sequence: CASSLGSGQGVHEQYF.

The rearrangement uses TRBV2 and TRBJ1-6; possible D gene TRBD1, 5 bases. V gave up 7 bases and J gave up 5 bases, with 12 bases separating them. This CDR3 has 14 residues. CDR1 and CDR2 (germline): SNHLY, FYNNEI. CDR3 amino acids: CASKKVRDNSPLHF. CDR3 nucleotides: TGTGCCAGCAAAAAAGTCAGGGATAATTCACCCCTCCACTTT.

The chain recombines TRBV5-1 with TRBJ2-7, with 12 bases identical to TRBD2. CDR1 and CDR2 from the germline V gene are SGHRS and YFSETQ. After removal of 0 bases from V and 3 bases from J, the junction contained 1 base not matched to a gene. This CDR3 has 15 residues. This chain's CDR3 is CASSLGLAGDYEQYF. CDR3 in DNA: TGCGCCAGCAGCTTGGGACTAGCGGGGGACTACGAGCAGTACTTC.

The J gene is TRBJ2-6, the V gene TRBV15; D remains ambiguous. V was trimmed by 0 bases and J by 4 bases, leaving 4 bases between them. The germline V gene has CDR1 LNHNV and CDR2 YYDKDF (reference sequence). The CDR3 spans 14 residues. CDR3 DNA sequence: TGTGCCACCAGCAGAGAACTAGGGGCCAACGTCCTGACTTTC. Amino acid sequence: CATSRELGANVLTF.

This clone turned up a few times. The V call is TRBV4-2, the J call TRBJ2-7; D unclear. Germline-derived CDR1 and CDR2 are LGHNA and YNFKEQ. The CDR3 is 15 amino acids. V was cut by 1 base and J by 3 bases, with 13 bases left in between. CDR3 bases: TGTGCCAGCAGCCAAGCTGCCTCTACTGACTACGAGCAGTACTTC. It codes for CASSQAASTDYEQYF.

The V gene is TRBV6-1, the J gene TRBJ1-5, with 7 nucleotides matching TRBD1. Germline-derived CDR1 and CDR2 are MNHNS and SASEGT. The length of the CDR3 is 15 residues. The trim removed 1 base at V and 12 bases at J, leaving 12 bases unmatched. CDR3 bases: TGTGCCAGCAGTGAAGGGGGACAGCTTAGTCTTCGCCAGCATTTT. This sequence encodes CASSEGGQLSLRQHF.

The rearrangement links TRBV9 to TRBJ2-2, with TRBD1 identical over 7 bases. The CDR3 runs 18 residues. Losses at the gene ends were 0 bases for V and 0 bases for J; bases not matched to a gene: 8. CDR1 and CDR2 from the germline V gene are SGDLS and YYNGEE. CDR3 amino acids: CASSVGQGRTSNTGELFF. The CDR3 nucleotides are TGTGCCAGCAGCGTAGGACAGGGCCGAACTTCGAACACCGGGGAGCTGTTTTTT.

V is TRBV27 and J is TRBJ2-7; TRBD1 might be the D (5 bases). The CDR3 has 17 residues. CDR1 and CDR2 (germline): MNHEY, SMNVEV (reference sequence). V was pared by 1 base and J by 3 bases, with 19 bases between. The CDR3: CASSLFFQGLGHYEQYF. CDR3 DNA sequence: TGTGCCAGCAGTTTATTTTTCCAGGGTTTAGGGCACTACGAGCAGTACTTC.

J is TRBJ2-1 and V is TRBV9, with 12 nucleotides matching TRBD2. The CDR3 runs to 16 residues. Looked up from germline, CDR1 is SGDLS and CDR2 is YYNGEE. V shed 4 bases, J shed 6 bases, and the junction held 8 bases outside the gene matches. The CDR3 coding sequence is TGTGCCAGCAGCCCCCGACTAGCGGGAGTGAGCAATGAGCAGTTCTTC. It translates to CASSPRLAGVSNEQFF.

The CDR3 protein is CASNPRDSRQETQYF. The CDR3 DNA follows: TGTGCCAGCAACCCCAGGGACAGCAGACAAGAGACCCAGTACTTC. This chain uses TRBV6-1 with TRBJ2-5; the match to TRBD1 covers 7 bases. Trimming took 7 bases from V and 2 from J; bases not matched to a gene: 10. The germline V gene encodes CDR1 MNHNS and CDR2 SASEGT. The CDR3 is 15 amino acids.

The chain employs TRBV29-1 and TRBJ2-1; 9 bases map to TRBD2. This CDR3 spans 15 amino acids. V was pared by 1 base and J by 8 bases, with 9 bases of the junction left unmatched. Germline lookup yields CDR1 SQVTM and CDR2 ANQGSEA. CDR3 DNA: TGCAGCGTTGAAGCAGGCCTAGCGGGGAACGATGAGCAGTTCTTC. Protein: CSVEAGLAGNDEQFF.

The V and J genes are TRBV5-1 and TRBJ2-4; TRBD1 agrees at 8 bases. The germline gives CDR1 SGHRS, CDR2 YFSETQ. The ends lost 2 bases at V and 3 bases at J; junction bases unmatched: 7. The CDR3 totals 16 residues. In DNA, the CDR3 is TGCGCCAGCAGCTTATTACAGGGGGGTGTCAAAAACATTCAGTACTTC. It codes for CASSLLQGGVKNIQYF. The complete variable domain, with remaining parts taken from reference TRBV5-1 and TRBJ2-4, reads KAGVTQTPRYLIKTRGQQVTLSCSPISGHRSVSWYQQTPGQGLQFLFEYFSETQRNKGNFPGRFSGRQFSNSRSEMNVSTLELGDSALYLCASSLLQGGVKNIQYFGAGTRLSVL.

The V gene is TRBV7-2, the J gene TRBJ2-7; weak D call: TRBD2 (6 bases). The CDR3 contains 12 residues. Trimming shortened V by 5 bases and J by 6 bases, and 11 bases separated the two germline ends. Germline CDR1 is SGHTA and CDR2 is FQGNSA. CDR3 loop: CASSRTKSEQYF. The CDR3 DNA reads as TGTGCCAGCAGCCGGACTAAAAGCGAGCAGTACTTC.

This chain's CDR3 is CASSPWPGASREQYF. CDR3 bases: TGTGCCAGTAGTCCATGGCCAGGGGCTTCGCGAGAGCAGTACTTC. This rearrangement joins TRBV19 to TRBJ2-7, with D perhaps matching TRBD1 (6 bases). The CDR3 consists of 15 residues. With 5 bases removed from V and 7 bases from J, the gap between germline ends came to 21 bases. CDR1 and CDR2 from the germline V gene are LNHDA and SQIVND (reference sequence).

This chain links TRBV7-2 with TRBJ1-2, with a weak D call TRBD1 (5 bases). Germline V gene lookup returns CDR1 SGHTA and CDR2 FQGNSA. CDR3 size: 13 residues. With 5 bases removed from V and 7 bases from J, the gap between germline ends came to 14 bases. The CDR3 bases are TGTGCCAGCAGCCCCGACGGGGGTGGTGGCTACACCTTC. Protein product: CASSPDGGGGYTF.

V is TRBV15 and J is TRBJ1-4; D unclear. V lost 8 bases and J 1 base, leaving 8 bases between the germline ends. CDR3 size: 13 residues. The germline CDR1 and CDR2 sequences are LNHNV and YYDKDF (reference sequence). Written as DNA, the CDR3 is TGTGCCACCCTAAAGCAAACTAATGAAAAACTGTTTTTT. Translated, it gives CATLKQTNEKLFF. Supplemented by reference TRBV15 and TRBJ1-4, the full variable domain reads DAMVIQNPRYQVTQFGKPVTLSCSQTLNHNVMYWYQQKSSQAPKLLFHYYDKDFNNEADTPDNFQSRRPNTSFCFLDIRSPGLGDTAMYLCATLKQTNEKLFFGSGTQLSVL.